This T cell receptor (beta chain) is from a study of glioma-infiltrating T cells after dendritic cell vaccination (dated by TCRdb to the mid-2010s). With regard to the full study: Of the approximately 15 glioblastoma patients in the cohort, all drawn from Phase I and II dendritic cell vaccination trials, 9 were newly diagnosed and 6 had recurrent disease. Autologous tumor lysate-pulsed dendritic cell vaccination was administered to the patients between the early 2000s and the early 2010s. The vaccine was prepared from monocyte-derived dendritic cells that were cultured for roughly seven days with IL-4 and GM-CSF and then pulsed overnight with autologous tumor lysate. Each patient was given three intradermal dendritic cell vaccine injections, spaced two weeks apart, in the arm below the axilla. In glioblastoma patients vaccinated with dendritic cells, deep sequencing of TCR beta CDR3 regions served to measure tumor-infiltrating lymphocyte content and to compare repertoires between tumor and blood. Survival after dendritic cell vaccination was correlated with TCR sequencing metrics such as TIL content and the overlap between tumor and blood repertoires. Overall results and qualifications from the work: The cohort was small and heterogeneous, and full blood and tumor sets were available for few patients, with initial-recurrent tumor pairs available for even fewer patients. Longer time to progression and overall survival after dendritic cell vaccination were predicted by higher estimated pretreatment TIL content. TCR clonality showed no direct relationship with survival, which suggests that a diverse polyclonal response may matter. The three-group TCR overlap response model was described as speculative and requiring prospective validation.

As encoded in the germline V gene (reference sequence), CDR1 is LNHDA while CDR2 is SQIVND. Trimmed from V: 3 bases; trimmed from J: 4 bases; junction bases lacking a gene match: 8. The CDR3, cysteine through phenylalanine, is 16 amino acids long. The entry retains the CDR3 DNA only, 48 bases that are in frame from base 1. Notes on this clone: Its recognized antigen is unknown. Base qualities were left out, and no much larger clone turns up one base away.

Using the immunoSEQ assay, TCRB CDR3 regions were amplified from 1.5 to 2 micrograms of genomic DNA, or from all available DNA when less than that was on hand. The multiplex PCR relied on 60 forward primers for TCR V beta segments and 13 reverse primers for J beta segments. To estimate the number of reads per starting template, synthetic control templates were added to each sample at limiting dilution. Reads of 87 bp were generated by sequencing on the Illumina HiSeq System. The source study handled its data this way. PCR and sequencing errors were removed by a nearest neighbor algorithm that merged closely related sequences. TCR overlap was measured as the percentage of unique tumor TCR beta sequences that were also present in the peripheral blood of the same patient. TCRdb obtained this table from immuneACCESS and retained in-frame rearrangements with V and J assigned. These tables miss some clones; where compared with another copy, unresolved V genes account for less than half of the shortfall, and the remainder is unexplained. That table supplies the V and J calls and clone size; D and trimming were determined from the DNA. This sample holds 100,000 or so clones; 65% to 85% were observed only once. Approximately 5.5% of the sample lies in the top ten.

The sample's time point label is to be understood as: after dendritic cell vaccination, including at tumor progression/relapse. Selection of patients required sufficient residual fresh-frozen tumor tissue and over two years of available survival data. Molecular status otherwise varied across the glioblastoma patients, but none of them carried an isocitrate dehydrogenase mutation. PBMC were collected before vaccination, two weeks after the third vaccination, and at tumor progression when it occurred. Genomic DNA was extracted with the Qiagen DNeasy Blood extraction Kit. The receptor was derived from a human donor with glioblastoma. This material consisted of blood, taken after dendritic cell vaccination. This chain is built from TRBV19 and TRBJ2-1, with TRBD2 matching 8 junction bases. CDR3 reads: CASSMELADLYNEQFF. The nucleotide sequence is TGTGCCAGTAGTATGGAACTAGCGGATTTATACAATGAGCAGTTCTTC.